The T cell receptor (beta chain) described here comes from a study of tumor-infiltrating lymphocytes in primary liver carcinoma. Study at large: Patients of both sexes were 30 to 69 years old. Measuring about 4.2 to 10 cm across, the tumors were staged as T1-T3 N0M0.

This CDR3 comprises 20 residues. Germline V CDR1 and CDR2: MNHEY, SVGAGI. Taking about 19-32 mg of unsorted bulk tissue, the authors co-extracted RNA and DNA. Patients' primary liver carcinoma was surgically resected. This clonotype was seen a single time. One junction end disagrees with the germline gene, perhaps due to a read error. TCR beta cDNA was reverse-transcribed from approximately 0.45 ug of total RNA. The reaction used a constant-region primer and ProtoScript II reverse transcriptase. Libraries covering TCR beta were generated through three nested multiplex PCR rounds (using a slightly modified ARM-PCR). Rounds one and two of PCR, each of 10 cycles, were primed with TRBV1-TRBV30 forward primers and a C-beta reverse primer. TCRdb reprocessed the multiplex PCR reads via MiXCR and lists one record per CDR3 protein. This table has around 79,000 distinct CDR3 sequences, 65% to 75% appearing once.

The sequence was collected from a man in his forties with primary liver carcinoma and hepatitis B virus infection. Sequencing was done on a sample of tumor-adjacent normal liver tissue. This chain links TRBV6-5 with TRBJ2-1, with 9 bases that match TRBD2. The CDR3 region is CGSSQGGIAGAQFSYNEQFF. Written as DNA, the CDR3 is TGTGGCAGCAGTCAGGGAGGGATAGCGGGAGCCCAGTTCTCCTACAATGAGCAGTTCTTC.